This T cell receptor beta chain originates from a study of T cells after somatic rescue of genetic block. Profiling relied on immunoSEQ multiplex PCR, and the TCRdb table lists in-frame clones only, not all of them. This sample has 70,000 or so clones, with 92% found just once. Germline V lookup: CDR1 LNHDA, CDR2 SQIVND (reference sequence). The CDR3 length is 13 residues. Deletions cut 5 bases from V and 2 bases from J, with 10 bases between. The sequence came from a man between 35 and 55 years old. The sample consisted of peripheral blood mononuclear cells (PBMCs). The gene calls are TRBV19 and TRBJ2-7; D ambiguous. The CDR3: CASSDYSAYEQYF. The DNA of the CDR3 is TGTGCCAGTAGTGATTACTCGGCCTACGAGCAGTACTTC.